The 26 T cell receptor beta chains below were found in one sample sequenced in a study of blood T cells in healthy people across ages. The use of a sample-barcoded 5' primer and a J-beta primer mix characterized a second PCR of roughly 6 to 11 cycles. From the 5' RACE reads, TCRdb called clonotypes with MiXCR, one entry per CDR3 protein. The sample has some 1.4 million distinct CDR3 sequences, around 42% seen once. Sequenced: blood. All receptors derive from a woman between 18 and 29 years old in good health.

The CDR3 DNA reads TGTGCCAGCAGCGGGGAGCGGGGCTCCTACAATGAGCAGTACTTC. Encoded protein: CASSGERGSYNEQYF. The J gene is TRBJ2-1, the V gene TRBV11-3; 7 positions match TRBD2. The J call could be wrong; TRBJ2-7 is a better fit for the DNA end. This CDR3 is 15 amino acids long. Looked up from germline, CDR1 is SGHNT and CDR2 is YENEEA.

V usage is TRBV10-3 and J usage is TRBJ1-2, with no clear D. This CDR3 contains 13 residues. Trimming left V 7 bases short and J 3 bases short, with 12 bases between. Germline V gene sequence: CDR1 ENHRY, CDR2 SYGVKD. CDR3 protein: CAIKPDPYYGYTF. In DNA, the CDR3 is TGTGCCATCAAGCCGGACCCTTACTATGGCTACACCTTC.

V is TRBV6-4 and J is TRBJ2-4; 7 bases are shared with TRBD2. This CDR3 comprises 15 residues. CDR1 is MRHNA, CDR2 SNTAGT, per germline. V shed 0 bases, J shed 13 bases, and the junction held 12 bases outside the gene matches. As DNA, the CDR3 is TGTGCCAGCAGTGACTCCCAGGGAGGGTACAATGAGCAGTACTTC. It specifies CASSDSQGGYNEQYF.

In this sample, this clonotype turned up a few times. The CDR3 sequence is CASSLGDPYNEQFF. CDR3 in DNA: TGCGCCAGCAGCTTGGGGGATCCCTACAATGAGCAGTTCTTC. The rearrangement joins TRBV5-1 to TRBJ2-1; D is unclear. Germline CDR1 SGHRS, CDR2 YFSETQ. The CDR3 length is 14 residues. The V gene lost 0 bases and the J gene lost 2 bases, with 6 bases spanning the gap.

The CDR3 DNA reads TGTGCCAGCAGCTTATTTGGGACAGGGGCCTACGAGCAGTACTTC. The encoded protein is CASSLFGTGAYEQYF. This chain joins TRBV7-3 and TRBJ2-7, with TRBD1 matching 10 bases. The CDR3 has 15 amino acids. From germline, CDR1 is SGHTA and CDR2 FQGTGA. The ends lost 2 bases at V and 2 bases at J; junction bases unmatched: 3. Filled out from reference TRBV7-3 and TRBJ2-7, the complete variable domain reads GAGVSQTPSNKVTEKGKYVELRCDPISGHTALYWYRQSLGQGPEFLIYFQGTGAADDSGLPNDRFFAVRPEGSVSTLKIQRTERGDSAVYLCASSLFGTGAYEQYFGPGTRLTVT.

This clonotype was counted a few times. V usage is TRBV20-1 and J usage is TRBJ2-7; 10 positions match TRBD2. Trimming at V came to 0 bases and at J to 7 bases, leaving 21 bases not matched to a gene. From germline, CDR1 is DFQATT and CDR2 SNEGSKA (reference sequence). This CDR3 comprises 19 residues. CDR3 amino acids: CSARDHSGGPTPTYNEQYF. The DNA of the CDR3 is TGCAGTGCTAGAGATCATAGCGGGGGGCCGACCCCTACCTACAATGAGCAGTACTTC.

This chain links TRBV3-1 with TRBJ2-1, with TRBD2 as a possible D gene (5 bases). Trimming left V 0 bases short and J 5 bases short, with 17 bases between. Germline values: CDR1 LGHDT, CDR2 YNNKEL (reference sequence). The CDR3 length is 17 residues. The CDR3 DNA reads as TGTGCCAGCAGCCAAGATTCCCTCAAACTAGTTGACAATGAGCAGTTCTTC. Translating it yields CASSQDSLKLVDNEQFF.

The chain has TRBV28 and TRBJ2-5; D unclear. V shed 5 bases and J shed 11 bases, with 15 bases lying between them. Germline lookup yields CDR1 MDHEN and CDR2 SYDVKM. This CDR3 is built from 12 residues. CDR3 nucleotide sequence: TGTGCCAGCAGTCCGCCCGCAGGTGATCAGTACTTC. Residues: CASSPPAGDQYF.

This clonotype was picked up many times. The genes are TRBV3-1 and TRBJ2-7; D not certain. This CDR3 contains 15 residues. V lost 4 bases and J lost 1, with 14 bases in between. Per the germline V gene, CDR1 is LGHDT and CDR2 is YNNKEL (reference sequence). CDR3 coding DNA: TGTGCCAGCAGCCCCACACTGATCTTGTCCTACGAGCAGTACTTC. Protein: CASSPTLILSYEQYF.

This clonotype occurred a few times. The chain joins TRBV20-1 to TRBJ2-3, with TRBD2 identical over 11 bases. CDR3 length equals 16 residues. Trimming removed 2 bases from V and 5 bases from J; junction bases left unmatched: 9. CDR1 is DFQATT, CDR2 SNEGSKA, per germline (reference sequence). The CDR3 spells CSARSVAGGLVDTQYF. The CDR3 nucleotides are TGCAGTGCTAGATCGGTAGCGGGGGGGTTAGTAGATACGCAGTATTTT.

Comment on this clonotype: The germline gene is not matched at one end of the junction; a read error may be the cause. The chain links TRBV29-1 to TRBJ2-3; 8 bases are a match to TRBD2. The CDR3 is 13 amino acids. Germline values: CDR1 SQVTM, CDR2 ANQGSEA. The CDR3 nucleotides read TGCAGCGCTACAGCGGGGGCGGCAGATACGCGGTATTTT. Translated: CSATAGAADTRYF.

This clonotype has a handful of counts. The gene calls are TRBV6-1 and TRBJ2-7; 12 bases are shared with TRBD2. CDR1 and CDR2 from the germline V gene are MNHNS and SASEGT. The ends lost 6 bases at V and 2 bases at J; junction bases unmatched: 8. The CDR3 is 16 amino acids. CDR3 in amino acids: CASRDTSGGQPYEQYF. The CDR3 region has the DNA TGTGCCAGCAGGGACACTAGCGGGGGGCAACCCTACGAGCAGTACTTC.

This chain links TRBV12-3 or TRBV12-4 with TRBJ2-7; weak D call: TRBD1 (6 bases). The CDR3 consists of 13 residues. Trimming cost V 6 bases and J 7 bases, with 16 bases left between them. As DNA, the CDR3 is TGTGCCAGCAGACTCGACAGGTACAATGAGCAGTACTTC. Amino acids: CASRLDRYNEQYF.

This clonotype came up a few times. The V gene is TRBV5-1, the J gene TRBJ2-7; the match to TRBD1 covers 10 bases. This CDR3 contains 16 residues. Germline trimming cut 3 bases from V and 2 bases from J; bases unmatched to any gene: 8. Germline CDR1 reads SGHRS; CDR2 reads YFSETQ. The CDR3 DNA is TGCGCCAGCAGCTACGGTACGGACAGGGGGACCTACGAGCAGTACTTC. The encoded protein is CASSYGTDRGTYEQYF.

This clonotype has only a few counts. The chain has TRBV20-1 and TRBJ1-2; TRBD1 matches at 8 bases. Germline trimming cut 6 bases from V and 3 bases from J; bases unmatched to any gene: 9. Germline loops: CDR1 DFQATT, CDR2 SNEGSKA (reference sequence). The CDR3 length is 14 residues. CDR3 protein: CSAPNRGKDYGYTF. In DNA form, the CDR3 reads TGCAGTGCGCCGAACAGGGGGAAAGACTATGGCTACACCTTC.

This clonotype was detected only a few times. This chain joins TRBV7-9 and TRBJ1-2; TRBD1 agrees at 8 bases. Trimming removed 1 base from V and 1 base from J; junction bases left unmatched: 5. The germline V gene has CDR1 SEHNR and CDR2 FQNEAQ (reference sequence). This CDR3 spans 16 amino acids. The CDR3 DNA follows: TGTGCCAGCAGCTTAGGGACAGGGAGTAGTAACTATGGCTACACCTTC. This translates into CASSLGTGSSNYGYTF.

Turning to this clonotype: A read error may produce the germline difference seen at one junction end. This chain joins TRBV6-1 and TRBJ1-3, with unresolved D. Looked up from germline, CDR1 is MNHNS and CDR2 is SASEGT. The CDR3 length is 14 residues. CDR3 nucleotide sequence: TGTGCCAGCAATGAACAGAGAAGTGGAAACACCATATATTTT. It specifies CASNEQRSGNTIYF.

The chain is built from TRBV12-3 or TRBV12-4 and TRBJ2-7; D not certain. The CDR3 length is 12 residues. The germline V and J ends were trimmed by 5 bases and 3 bases, with 8 bases remaining between them. The CDR3 loop is CASSRARYEQYF. CDR3 coding DNA: TGTGCCAGCAGTCGGGCCCGCTACGAGCAGTACTTC.

The CDR3 DNA sequence: TGTGCCATCAGTGAGTTGGGGCAGAGTAGTCAGCCCCAGCATTTT. It translates to CAISELGQSSQPQHF. The chain couples TRBV10-3 to TRBJ1-5; the D gene is possibly TRBD1 (5 bases). V was pared by 1 base and J by 6 bases, with 13 bases between. This CDR3 has 15 amino acids. Germline V gene data show CDR1 as ENHRY and CDR2 as SYGVKD.

The CDR3 region has the DNA TGCAGTGCTAGGGATGGGACAGGGCTCTCGTACACTGAAGCTTTCTTT. Translated: CSARDGTGLSYTEAFF. V gene TRBV20-1 combines with J gene TRBJ1-1; 9 bases line up with TRBD1. This CDR3 has 16 amino acids. Germline CDR1 reads DFQATT; CDR2 reads SNEGSKA (reference sequence). Trimming cost V 3 bases and J 3 bases; bases outside gene matches: 11.

The chain combines TRBV7-7 with TRBJ2-2, with D unresolved. Germline V CDR1 and CDR2: SSHAT, FNYEAQ (reference sequence). V was pared by 1 base and J by 4 bases, with 4 bases between. The CDR3 has 13 amino acids. The CDR3 reads CASSLVATGELFF. CDR3 nucleotides: TGTGCCAGCAGCTTAGTAGCCACCGGGGAGCTGTTTTTT.

This chain links TRBV6-5 with TRBJ1-2; D gene unclear. Trimming took 7 bases from V and 8 from J, leaving 14 bases between them. The CDR3 totals 12 residues. Germline-derived CDR1 and CDR2 are MNHEY and SVGAGI. The DNA for the CDR3 is TGTGCCAGCAACCCAGGCGGCACAGGCTACACCTTC. Protein: CASNPGGTGYTF.

This clonotype was counted a single time. V and J are TRBV7-9 and TRBJ1-4, with TRBD1 matching 9 bases. CDR1 is SEHNR and CDR2 is FQNEAQ in the germline V gene (reference sequence). J lost 5 bases, V lost 5 bases, and 12 bases had no gene match. The CDR3 loop spans 17 amino acids. The CDR3 spells CASSPVPGQGLNEKLFF. CDR3 bases: TGTGCCAGCAGCCCTGTCCCGGGACAGGGACTAAATGAAAAACTGTTTTTT.

The chain is built from TRBV24-1 and TRBJ2-1; the match to TRBD2 covers 8 bases. The J segment lost 8 bases and the V segment lost 3 bases, leaving 14 bases of the junction unmatched. The length of the CDR3 is 17 residues. Looked up from germline, CDR1 is KGHDR and CDR2 is SFDVKD. CDR3 DNA: TGTGCCACCAGTGATCTACTCTTGGGACTAGGATCCTATGAGCAGTTCTTC. Amino acid sequence: CATSDLLLGLGSYEQFF.

There are many counts of this clonotype. V and J are TRBV5-1 and TRBJ2-6; D is uncertain. Trimming took 1 base from V and 0 from J, leaving 8 bases between them. Germline-derived CDR1 and CDR2 are SGHRS and YFSETQ. This CDR3 region has 16 residues. Here the CDR3 reads CASSLKVGSGANVLTF. The CDR3 DNA reads TGCGCCAGCAGCTTGAAGGTGGGCTCTGGGGCCAACGTCCTGACTTTC. Looking up the rest from reference TRBV5-1 and TRBJ2-6 gives the full variable domain: KAGVTQTPRYLIKTRGQQVTLSCSPISGHRSVSWYQQTPGQGLQFLFEYFSETQRNKGNFPGRFSGRQFSNSRSEMNVSTLELGDSALYLCASSLKVGSGANVLTFGAGSRLTVL.

This clonotype was seen more than once but under ten times. The V and J genes are TRBV6-4 and TRBJ1-2; no clear D gene. Germline V lookup: CDR1 MRHNA, CDR2 SNTAGT. The CDR3 consists of 13 residues. Trimming removed 5 bases from V and 7 bases from J, with 14 bases in between. The CDR3 here is CASSRDFMRGYTF. CDR3 in DNA: TGTGCCAGCAGTCGCGATTTTATGCGTGGCTACACCTTC.